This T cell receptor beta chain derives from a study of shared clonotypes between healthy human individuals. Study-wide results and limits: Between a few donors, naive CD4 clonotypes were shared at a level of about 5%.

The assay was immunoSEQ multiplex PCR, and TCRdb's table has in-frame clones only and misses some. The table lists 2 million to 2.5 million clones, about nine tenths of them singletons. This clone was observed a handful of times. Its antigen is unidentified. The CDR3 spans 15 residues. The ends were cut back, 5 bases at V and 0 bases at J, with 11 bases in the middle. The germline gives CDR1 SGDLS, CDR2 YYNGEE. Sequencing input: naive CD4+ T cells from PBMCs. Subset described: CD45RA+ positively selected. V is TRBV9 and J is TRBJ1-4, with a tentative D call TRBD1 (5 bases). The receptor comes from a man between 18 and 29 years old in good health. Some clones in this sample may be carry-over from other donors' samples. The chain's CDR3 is CASSYRQTTNEKLFF. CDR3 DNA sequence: TGTGCCAGCAGTTACCGACAGACAACTAATGAAAAACTGTTTTTT.